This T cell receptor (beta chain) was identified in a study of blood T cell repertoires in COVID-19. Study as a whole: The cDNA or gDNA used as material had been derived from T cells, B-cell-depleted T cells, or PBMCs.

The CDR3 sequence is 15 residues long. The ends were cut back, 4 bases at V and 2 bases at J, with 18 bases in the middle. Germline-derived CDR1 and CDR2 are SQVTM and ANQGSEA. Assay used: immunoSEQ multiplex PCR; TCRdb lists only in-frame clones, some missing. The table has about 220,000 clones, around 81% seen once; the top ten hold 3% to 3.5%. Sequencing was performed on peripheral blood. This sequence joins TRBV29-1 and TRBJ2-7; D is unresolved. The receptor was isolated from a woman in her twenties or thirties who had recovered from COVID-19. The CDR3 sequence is CSVGQASIPPYEQYF. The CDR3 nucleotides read TGCAGCGTTGGGCAGGCGTCTATTCCACCCTACGAGCAGTACTTC.